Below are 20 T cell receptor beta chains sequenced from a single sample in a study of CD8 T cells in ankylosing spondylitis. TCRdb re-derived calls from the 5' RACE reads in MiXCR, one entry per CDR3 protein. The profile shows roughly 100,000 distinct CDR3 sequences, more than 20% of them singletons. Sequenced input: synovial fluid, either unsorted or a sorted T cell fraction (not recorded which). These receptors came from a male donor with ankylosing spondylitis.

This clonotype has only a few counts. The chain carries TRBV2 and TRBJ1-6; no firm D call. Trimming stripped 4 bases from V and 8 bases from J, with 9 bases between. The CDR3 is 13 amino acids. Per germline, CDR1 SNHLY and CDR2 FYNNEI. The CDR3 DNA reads TGTGCCAGCAGTGGAGCCGGAGATTCACCCCTCCACTTT. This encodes CASSGAGDSPLHF.

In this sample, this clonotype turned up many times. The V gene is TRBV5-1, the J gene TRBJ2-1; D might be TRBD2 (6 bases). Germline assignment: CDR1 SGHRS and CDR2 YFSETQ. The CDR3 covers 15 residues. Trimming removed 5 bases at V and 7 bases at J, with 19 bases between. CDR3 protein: CASSSGTYLANEQFF. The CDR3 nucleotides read TGCGCCAGCAGTTCCGGGACTTACCTAGCGAATGAGCAGTTCTTC.

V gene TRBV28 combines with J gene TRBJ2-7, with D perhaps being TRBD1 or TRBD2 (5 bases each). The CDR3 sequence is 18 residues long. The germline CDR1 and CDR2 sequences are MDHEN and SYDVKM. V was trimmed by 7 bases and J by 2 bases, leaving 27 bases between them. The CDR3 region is CASTPVSEGRSPTYEQYV. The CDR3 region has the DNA TGTGCCAGCACCCCGGTTTCTGAGGGACGGAGTCCAACCTACGAGCAGTACGTC.

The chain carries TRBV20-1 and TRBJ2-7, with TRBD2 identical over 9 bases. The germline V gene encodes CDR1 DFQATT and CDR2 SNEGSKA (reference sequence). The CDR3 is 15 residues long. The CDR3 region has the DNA TGCAGCCGACGCGCTTGGCGGGAGGGCCGCTACGAGCAGTACTTC. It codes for CSRRAWREGRYEQYF.

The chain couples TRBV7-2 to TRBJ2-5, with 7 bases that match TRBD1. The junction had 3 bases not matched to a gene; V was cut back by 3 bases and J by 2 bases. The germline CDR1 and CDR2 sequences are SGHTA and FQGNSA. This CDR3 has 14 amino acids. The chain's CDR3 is CASSFRGTQETQYF. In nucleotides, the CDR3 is TGTGCCAGCAGCTTCAGGGGGACGCAAGAGACCCAGTACTTC.

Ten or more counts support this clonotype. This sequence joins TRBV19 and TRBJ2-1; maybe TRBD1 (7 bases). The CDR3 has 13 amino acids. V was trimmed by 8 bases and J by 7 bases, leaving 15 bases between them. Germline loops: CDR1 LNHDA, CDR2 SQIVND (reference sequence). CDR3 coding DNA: TGTGCCAGTCGGCAGGGGGGCGGGAATGAGCAGTTCTTC. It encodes CASRQGGGNEQFF.

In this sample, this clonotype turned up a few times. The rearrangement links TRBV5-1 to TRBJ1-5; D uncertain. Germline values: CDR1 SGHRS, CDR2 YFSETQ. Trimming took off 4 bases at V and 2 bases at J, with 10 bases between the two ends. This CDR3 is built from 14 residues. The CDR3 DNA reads TGCGCCAGCAGCCCCGACACACGCAATCAGCCCCAGCATTTT. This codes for CASSPDTRNQPQHF. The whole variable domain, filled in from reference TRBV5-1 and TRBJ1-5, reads KAGVTQTPRYLIKTRGQQVTLSCSPISGHRSVSWYQQTPGQGLQFLFEYFSETQRNKGNFPGRFSGRQFSNSRSEMNVSTLELGDSALYLCASSPDTRNQPQHFGDGTRLSIL.

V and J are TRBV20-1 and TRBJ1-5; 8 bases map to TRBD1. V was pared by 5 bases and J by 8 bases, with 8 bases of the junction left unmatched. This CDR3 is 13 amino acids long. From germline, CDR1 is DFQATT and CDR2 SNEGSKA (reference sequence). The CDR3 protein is CSAGSQGAEPQHF. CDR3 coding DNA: TGCAGTGCTGGCAGCCAGGGGGCCGAGCCCCAGCATTTT.

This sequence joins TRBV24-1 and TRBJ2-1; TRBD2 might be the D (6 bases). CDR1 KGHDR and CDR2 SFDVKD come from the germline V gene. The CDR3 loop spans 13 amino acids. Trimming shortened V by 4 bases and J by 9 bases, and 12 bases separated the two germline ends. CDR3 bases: TGTGCCACCAGTGACCTGGGGGGAACTGAGCAGTTCTTC. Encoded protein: CATSDLGGTEQFF.

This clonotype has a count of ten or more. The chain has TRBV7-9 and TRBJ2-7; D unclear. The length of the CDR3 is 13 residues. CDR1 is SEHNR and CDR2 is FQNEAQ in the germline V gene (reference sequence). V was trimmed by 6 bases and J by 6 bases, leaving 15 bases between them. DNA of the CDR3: TGTGCCAGCAGTTGGGGTCCACGGCTCGAGCAGTACTTC. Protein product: CASSWGPRLEQYF.

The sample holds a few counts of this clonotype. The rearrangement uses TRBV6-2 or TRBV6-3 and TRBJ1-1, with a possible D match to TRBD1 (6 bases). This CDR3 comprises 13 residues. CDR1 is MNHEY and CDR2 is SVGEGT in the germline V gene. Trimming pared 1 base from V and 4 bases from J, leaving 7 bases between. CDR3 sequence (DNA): TGTGCCAGCAGTTACTACAGGGCCACTGAAGCTTTCTTT. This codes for CASSYYRATEAFF.

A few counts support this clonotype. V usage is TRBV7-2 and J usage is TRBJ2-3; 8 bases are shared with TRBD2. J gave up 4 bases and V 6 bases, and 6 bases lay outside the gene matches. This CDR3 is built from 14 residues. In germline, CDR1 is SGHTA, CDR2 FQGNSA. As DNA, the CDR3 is TGTGCCAGCAGTGGCCGGGAGGGGTCAGATACGCAGTATTTT. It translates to CASSGREGSDTQYF.

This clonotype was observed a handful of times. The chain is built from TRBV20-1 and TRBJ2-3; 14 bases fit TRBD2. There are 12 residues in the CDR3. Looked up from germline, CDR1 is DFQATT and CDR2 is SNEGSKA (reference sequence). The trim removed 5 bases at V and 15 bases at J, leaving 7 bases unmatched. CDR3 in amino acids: CSAASGTSGRYF. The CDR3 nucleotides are TGCAGTGCTGCCTCCGGGACTAGCGGGAGATATTTT.

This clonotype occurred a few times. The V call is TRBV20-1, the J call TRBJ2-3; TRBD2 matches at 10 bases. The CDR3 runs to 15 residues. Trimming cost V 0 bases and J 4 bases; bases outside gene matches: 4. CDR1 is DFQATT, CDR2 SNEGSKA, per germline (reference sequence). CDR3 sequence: CSAREAGGSADTQYF. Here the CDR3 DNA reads TGCAGTGCTAGAGAAGCGGGAGGGAGTGCAGATACGCAGTATTTT.

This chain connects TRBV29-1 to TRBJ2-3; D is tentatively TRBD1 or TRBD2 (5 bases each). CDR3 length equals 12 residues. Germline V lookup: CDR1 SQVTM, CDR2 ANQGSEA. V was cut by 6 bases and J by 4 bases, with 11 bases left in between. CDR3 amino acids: CSVGENPDTQYF. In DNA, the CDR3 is TGCAGCGTGGGGGAGAACCCAGATACGCAGTATTTT.

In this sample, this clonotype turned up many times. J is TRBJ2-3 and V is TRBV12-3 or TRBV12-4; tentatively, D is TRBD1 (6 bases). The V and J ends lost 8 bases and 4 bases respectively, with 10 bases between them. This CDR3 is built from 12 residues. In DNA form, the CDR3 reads TGTGCCAGCTCCCCAGGGGCAGATACGCAGTATTTT. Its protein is CASSPGADTQYF.

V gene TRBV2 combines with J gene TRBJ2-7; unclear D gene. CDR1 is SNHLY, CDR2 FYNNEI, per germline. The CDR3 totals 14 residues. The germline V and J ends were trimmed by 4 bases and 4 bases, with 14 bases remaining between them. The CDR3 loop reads CASSAQPVKYEQYV. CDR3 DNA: TGTGCCAGCAGTGCCCAGCCGGTAAAGTACGAGCAGTACGTC.

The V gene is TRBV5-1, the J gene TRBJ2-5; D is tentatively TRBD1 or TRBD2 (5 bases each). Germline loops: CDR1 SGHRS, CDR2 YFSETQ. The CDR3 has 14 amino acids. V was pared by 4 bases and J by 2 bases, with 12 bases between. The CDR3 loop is CASSPGPEQETQYF. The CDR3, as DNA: TGCGCCAGCAGCCCGGGACCCGAACAAGAGACCCAGTACTTC. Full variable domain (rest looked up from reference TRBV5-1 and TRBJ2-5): KAGVTQTPRYLIKTRGQQVTLSCSPISGHRSVSWYQQTPGQGLQFLFEYFSETQRNKGNFPGRFSGRQFSNSRSEMNVSTLELGDSALYLCASSPGPEQETQYFGPGTRLLVL.

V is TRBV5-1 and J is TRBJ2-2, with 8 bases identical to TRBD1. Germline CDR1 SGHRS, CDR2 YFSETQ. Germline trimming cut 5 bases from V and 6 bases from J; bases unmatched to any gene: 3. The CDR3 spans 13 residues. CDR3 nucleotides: TGCGCCAGCAGTTCAGGGGGCTCCGGGGAGCTGTTTTTT. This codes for CASSSGGSGELFF.

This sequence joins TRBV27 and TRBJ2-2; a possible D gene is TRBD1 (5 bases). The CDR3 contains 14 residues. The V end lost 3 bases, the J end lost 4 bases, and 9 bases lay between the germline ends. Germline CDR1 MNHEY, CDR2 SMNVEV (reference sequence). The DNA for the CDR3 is TGTGCCAGCAGTTTTCAGGGTGGCACCGGGGAGCTGTTTTTT. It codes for CASSFQGGTGELFF.